These 28 T cell receptor beta chains originate from one sample sequenced in a study of T cell changes during pregnancy in multiple sclerosis. The method was immunoSEQ multiplex PCR; TCRdb's version includes in-frame clones alone and lacks a portion of them. The sample includes under 90,000 clones, about 91% of them seen just once. The source was peripheral blood, collected in the second trimester of pregnancy. These receptors were taken from a female donor in good health, enrolled as a control in a pregnancy study.

The chain carries TRBV9 and TRBJ1-2, with D unresolved. V was clipped by 3 bases and J by 0 bases, with 12 bases between them. Germline V gives CDR1 SGDLS, CDR2 YYNGEE. CDR3 length equals 15 residues. The CDR3 is CASSGYRAANYGYTF. CDR3 DNA sequence: TGTGCCAGCAGCGGATACAGAGCAGCTAACTATGGCTACACCTTC.

The chain couples TRBV10-3 to TRBJ2-7, with TRBD1 identical over 11 bases. V lost 5 bases to trimming and J lost 0 bases; unmatched junction nucleotides: 6. Germline V gene data show CDR1 as ENHRY and CDR2 as SYGVKD. The CDR3 length is 16 residues. This CDR3 is CAISRQGQGVSYEQYF. In nucleotides, the CDR3 is TGTGCCATCAGTCGCCAGGGACAGGGGGTCTCCTACGAGCAGTACTTC.

The rearrangement joins TRBV30 to TRBJ1-3; D remains unclear. Trimming pared 4 bases from V and 0 bases from J, leaving 10 bases between. Germline values: CDR1 GTSNPN, CDR2 SVGIG (reference sequence). The CDR3 consists of 14 residues. In DNA form, the CDR3 reads TGTGCCTGGACTAGCGAGTGCTCTGGAAACACCATATATTTT. Residues: CAWTSECSGNTIYF. Drawing the rest from reference TRBV30 and TRBJ1-3, the complete variable domain is SQTIHQWPATLVQPVGSPLSLECTVEGTSNPNLYWYRQAAGRGLQLLFYSVGIGQISSEVPQNLSASRPQDRQFILSSKKLLLSDSGFYLCAWTSECSGNTIYFGEGSWLTVV.

The sample holds one count of this clone. A junction end diverges from the germline sequence, so it may reflect a read error. The rearrangement joins TRBV19 to TRBJ2-3; 8 nucleotides align to TRBD2. Germline V gene sequence: CDR1 LNHDA, CDR2 SQIVND (reference sequence). The CDR3 spans 12 residues. The CDR3 sequence: CASSPGGGLRDF. For the CDR3, the DNA is TGTGCCAGTAGTCCCGGGGGGGGGCTGAGGGATTTT.

J is TRBJ2-3 and V is TRBV2; 8 bases line up with TRBD2. The CDR3 sequence is 15 residues long. The germline V gene encodes CDR1 SNHLY and CDR2 FYNNEI. The J segment lost 3 bases and the V segment lost 7 bases, leaving 9 bases of the junction unmatched. CDR3 sequence reads: CASKEAAGVTDTQYF. In DNA, the CDR3 is TGTGCCAGCAAGGAGGCAGCGGGAGTAACAGATACGCAGTATTTT.

This rearrangement joins TRBV5-6 to TRBJ2-7, with 10 nucleotides matching TRBD1. This CDR3 region has 15 residues. After removal of 3 bases from V and 2 bases from J, the junction contained 5 bases not matched to a gene. Germline V lookup: CDR1 SGHDT, CDR2 YYEEEE. The CDR3, as DNA: TGTGCCAGCAGCTACGGACAGGGGGGTACCTACGAGCAGTACTTC. This codes for CASSYGQGGTYEQYF.

This chain joins TRBV18 and TRBJ2-7; perhaps TRBD2 as D (6 bases). CDR1 and CDR2 (germline): KGHSH, LQKENI. V lost 3 bases to trimming and J lost 0 bases, with 9 bases between them. This CDR3 is built from 14 residues. Here the CDR3 reads CASSPQGGSYEQYF. CDR3 nucleotide sequence: TGTGCCAGCTCACCGCAGGGAGGCTCCTACGAGCAGTACTTC.

The rearrangement joins TRBV6-6 to TRBJ1-1; 7 nucleotides line up with TRBD1. The CDR3 is made up of 13 amino acids. The V and J ends lost 6 bases and 4 bases, in that order; junction bases with no gene match: 5. CDR1 is MNHNY and CDR2 is SVGAGI in the germline V gene (reference sequence). The CDR3 DNA sequence: TGTGCCAGCAGCCCAGGGGGAGGCACTGAAGCTTTCTTT. Its translation is CASSPGGGTEAFF.

This chain joins TRBV28 and TRBJ2-7; D possibly corresponds to TRBD1 (5 bases). V shed 7 bases and J shed 5 bases, with 12 bases lying between them. Germline V gives CDR1 MDHEN, CDR2 SYDVKM. The CDR3 totals 12 residues. The CDR3 DNA reads TGTGCCAGCACCCAGCAGGGCCACGAGCAGTACTTC. Its translation: CASTQQGHEQYF.

The gene calls are TRBV5-4 and TRBJ1-1; D is unresolved. CDR3 length equals 15 residues. Germline assignment: CDR1 SGHNT and CDR2 YYREEE (reference sequence). The V end was cut by 0 bases, the J end by 0 bases, with 9 bases between. CDR3: CASSLELGMNTEAFF. CDR3 bases: TGTGCCAGCAGCTTGGAACTAGGTATGAACACTGAAGCTTTCTTT.

The chain is built from TRBV28 and TRBJ2-7, with a tentative D call TRBD1 (5 bases). Germline V gene data show CDR1 as MDHEN and CDR2 as SYDVKM. The CDR3 has 14 residues. The ends were cut back, 6 bases at V and 1 base at J, with 13 bases in the middle. CDR3 nucleotides: TGTGCCAGCAGCCCAACAGGACGGTCCTACGAGCAGTACTTC. It codes for CASSPTGRSYEQYF.

The V gene is TRBV5-6, the J gene TRBJ2-3; 7 nucleotides agree with TRBD2. V dropped 1 base and J dropped 2; count of bases not matched to a gene: 4. The CDR3 is 15 residues long. Germline V gene lookup returns CDR1 SGHDT and CDR2 YYEEEE. The CDR3 DNA reads TGTGCCAGCAGCTTGTTGAAGCGGGACACAGATACGCAGTATTTT. Amino acids: CASSLLKRDTDTQYF.

J is TRBJ1-1 and V is TRBV28; D perhaps matches TRBD1 (6 bases). The CDR3 consists of 13 residues. V was cut by 5 bases and J by 11 bases, with 18 bases left in between. Germline CDR1 reads MDHEN; CDR2 reads SYDVKM. The CDR3 spells CASSPSPQGEAFF. CDR3 sequence (DNA): TGTGCCAGCAGTCCGAGCCCACAGGGAGAGGCTTTCTTT. Drawing the rest from reference TRBV28 and TRBJ1-1, the complete variable domain is DVKVTQSSRYLVKRTGEKVFLECVQDMDHENMFWYRQDPGLGLRLIYFSYDVKMKEKGDIPEGYSVSREKKERFSLILESASTNQTSMYLCASSPSPQGEAFFGQGTRLTVV.

CDR3 nucleotides: TGTGCCAGCAGCGGGGGCTCAGCTAATCAGCCCCAGCATTTT. This gives the protein CASSGGSANQPQHF. This sequence joins TRBV9 and TRBJ1-5; weak D call: TRBD1 (5 bases). Germline CDR1 reads SGDLS; CDR2 reads YYNGEE. Trimming shortened V by 3 bases and J by 4 bases, and 11 bases separated the two germline ends. CDR3 size: 14 residues.

The chain employs TRBV6-1 and TRBJ1-4; weak D call: TRBD1 (6 bases). This CDR3 is built from 16 residues. Trimming removed 4 bases from V and 0 bases from J, with 12 bases in between. CDR1 is MNHNS and CDR2 is SASEGT in the germline V gene. CDR3 amino acids: CASSGYRASTNEKLFF. For the CDR3, the DNA is TGTGCCAGCAGTGGGTACAGGGCCTCAACTAATGAAAAACTGTTTTTT.

The chain combines TRBV5-1 with TRBJ2-2; 7 bases align to TRBD2. Germline assignment: CDR1 SGHRS and CDR2 YFSETQ. V gave up 5 bases and J gave up 4 bases; unmatched junction bases: 5. The length of the CDR3 is 14 residues. CDR3 loop: CASRPIAGTGELFF. The CDR3 DNA reads TGCGCCAGCAGACCTATAGCGGGCACCGGGGAGCTGTTTTTT.

The chain joins TRBV7-9 to TRBJ2-7; 7 bases fit TRBD2. Germline loops: CDR1 SEHNR, CDR2 FQNEAQ (reference sequence). The CDR3 contains 15 residues. Germline trimming cut 3 bases from V and 9 bases from J; bases unmatched to any gene: 14. The CDR3 sequence: CASSFQGTHWEGQYF. CDR3 nucleotides: TGTGCCAGCAGCTTTCAGGGAACCCATTGGGAGGGGCAGTACTTC.

The chain links TRBV6-1 to TRBJ2-7, with TRBD2 matching 7 bases. The CDR3 is 15 amino acids. Germline CDR1 reads MNHNS; CDR2 reads SASEGT. V lost 2 bases, J lost 1 base, and 5 bases stayed unmatched. The CDR3, as DNA: TGTGCCAGCAGTGAAACGGGAGGTACTTCCTACGAGCAGTACTTC. It codes for CASSETGGTSYEQYF.

The chain uses TRBV6-1 and TRBJ2-3; 9 nucleotides line up with TRBD1. The CDR3 runs to 15 residues. Germline CDR1 is MNHNS and CDR2 is SASEGT. V lost 8 bases to trimming and J lost 0 bases; unmatched junction nucleotides: 6. The CDR3 sequence: CASVYGTGSTDTQYF. CDR3 bases: TGTGCCAGCGTTTACGGGACAGGGAGCACAGATACGCAGTATTTT.

The V and J genes are TRBV19 and TRBJ2-5; weak D call: TRBD1 (5 bases). Germline V gene sequence: CDR1 LNHDA, CDR2 SQIVND (reference sequence). CDR3 length equals 15 residues. Trimming took 3 bases from V and 3 from J, leaving 14 bases between them. The CDR3 region has the DNA TGTGCCAGTAGTATCGTAGGCAGGGCGGAAGAGACCCAGTACTTC. Its protein is CASSIVGRAEETQYF.

This chain joins TRBV30 and TRBJ1-4; 7 bases are shared with TRBD1. Per germline, CDR1 GTSNPN and CDR2 SVGIG (reference sequence). The V gene end was trimmed by 2 bases and the J gene end by 6 bases; junction bases not matched to a gene: 9. The CDR3 spans 15 residues. CDR3 sequence reads: CAWSLKGAEDEKLFF. The CDR3 DNA sequence: TGTGCCTGGAGTCTGAAGGGGGCGGAAGATGAAAAACTGTTTTTT.

The rearrangement uses TRBV10-2 and TRBJ2-7; 10 bases are a match to TRBD2. This CDR3 is built from 14 residues. V gave up 6 bases and J gave up 3 bases; unmatched junction bases: 5. CDR1 and CDR2 (germline): WSHSY, SAAADI. The CDR3 loop reads CASRELAGNYEQYF. CDR3 sequence (DNA): TGCGCCAGCAGGGAACTAGCGGGGAACTACGAGCAGTACTTC.

The genes are TRBV7-8 and TRBJ2-3; 15 bases are a match to TRBD2. Looked up from germline, CDR1 is SGHVS and CDR2 is FQNEAQ. The CDR3 totals 17 residues. Trimming at V came to 7 bases and at J to 2 bases, leaving 7 bases not matched to a gene. Written as DNA, the CDR3 is TGTGCCAGCACCTGGACTAGCGGGAGGGCCCTCACAGATACGCAGTATTTT. It translates to CASTWTSGRALTDTQYF.

This clone was recorded only once. In DNA, the CDR3 is TGTGCCAGCAGGGGACAGGGGAGAAACGAGCAGTACTTC. Translating gives CASRGQGRNEQYF. The chain combines TRBV6-4 with TRBJ2-7; 10 bases line up with TRBD1. CDR1 is MRHNA, CDR2 SNTAGT, per germline. The CDR3 has 13 residues. Trimming at V came to 6 bases and at J to 5 bases, leaving 4 bases not matched to a gene.

This chain links TRBV18 with TRBJ2-7, with 13 positions matching TRBD2. V shed 3 bases, J shed 7 bases, and the junction held 6 bases outside the gene matches. Germline V gives CDR1 KGHSH, CDR2 LQKENI. The CDR3 has 15 amino acids. For the CDR3, the DNA is TGTGCCAGCTCACCCGGGACTAGCGGGACGGGGGAGCAGTACTTC. Its translation: CASSPGTSGTGEQYF.

The chain joins TRBV28 to TRBJ1-1, with D possibly matching TRBD1 (6 bases). Trimming removed 4 bases at V and 6 bases at J, with 15 bases between. Germline-derived CDR1 and CDR2 are MDHEN and SYDVKM. The CDR3 runs 14 residues. For the CDR3, the DNA is TGTGCCAGCAGTTCGGGAACTCACAGGGCTGAAGCTTTCTTT. It is translated as CASSSGTHRAEAFF.

V is TRBV27 and J is TRBJ1-5; the match to TRBD1 covers 10 bases. Germline CDR1 and CDR2: MNHEY and SMNVEV (reference sequence). The CDR3 runs 14 residues. Losses at the gene ends were 7 bases for V and 4 bases for J; bases not matched to a gene: 4. In DNA form, the CDR3 reads TGTGCCAGCAAGCCGGGACAGGGGAATCAGCCCCAGCATTTT. Amino acid sequence: CASKPGQGNQPQHF.

This chain joins TRBV6-5 and TRBJ2-5; the D gene is possibly TRBD2 (5 bases). Trimming left V 4 bases short and J 4 bases short, with 19 bases between. The CDR3 consists of 16 residues. Germline CDR1 and CDR2: MNHEY and SVGAGI. The CDR3 is CASSSPGRTGRETQYF. CDR3 nucleotides: TGTGCCAGCAGTTCCCCGGGAAGGACGGGGAGAGAGACCCAGTACTTC.